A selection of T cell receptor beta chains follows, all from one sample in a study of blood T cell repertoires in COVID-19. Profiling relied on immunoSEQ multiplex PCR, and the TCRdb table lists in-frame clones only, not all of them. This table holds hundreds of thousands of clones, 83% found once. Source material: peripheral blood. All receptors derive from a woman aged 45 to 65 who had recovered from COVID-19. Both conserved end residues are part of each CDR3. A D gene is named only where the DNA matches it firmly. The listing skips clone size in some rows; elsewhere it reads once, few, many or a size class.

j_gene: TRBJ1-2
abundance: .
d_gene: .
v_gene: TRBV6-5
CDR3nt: TGTGCCAGCAGGGGGTCCGGGCAGGGCAACTATGGCTACACCTTC
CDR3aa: CASRGSGQGNYGYTF

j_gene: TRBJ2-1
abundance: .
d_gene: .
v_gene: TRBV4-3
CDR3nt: TGCGCCAGCAGCCAAGATACGGGGGGCACGTTAGACAATGAGCAGTTCTTC
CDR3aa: CASSQDTGGTLDNEQFF

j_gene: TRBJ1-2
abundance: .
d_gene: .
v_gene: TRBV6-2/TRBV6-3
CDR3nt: TGTGCCAGCAGTTACGGCCTCTATGGCTACACCTTC
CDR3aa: CASSYGLYGYTF

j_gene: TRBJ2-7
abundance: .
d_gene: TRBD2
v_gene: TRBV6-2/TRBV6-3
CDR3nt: TGTGCCAGCAGTTACGAGGGACTAGCGGGAGTCGAGCAGTACTTC
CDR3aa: CASSYEGLAGVEQYF

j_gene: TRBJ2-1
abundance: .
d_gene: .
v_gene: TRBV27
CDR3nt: TGTGCCAGCAGCTTGGGAGACTTCTCCTACAATGAGCAGTTCTTC
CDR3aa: CASSLGDFSYNEQFF

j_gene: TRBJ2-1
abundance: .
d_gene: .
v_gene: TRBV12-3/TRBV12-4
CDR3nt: TGTGCCAGTTTCAGCTCCTACAATGAGCAGTTCTTC
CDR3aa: CASFSSYNEQFF

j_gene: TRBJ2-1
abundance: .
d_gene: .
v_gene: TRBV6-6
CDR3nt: TGTGCCAGCAGTCCCAGCTACAATGAGCAGTTCTTC
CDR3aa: CASSPSYNEQFF

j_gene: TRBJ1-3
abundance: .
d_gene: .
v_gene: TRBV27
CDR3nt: TGTGCCAGCAGTCCCATGGCGGCGTCCTCTGGAAACACCATATATTTT
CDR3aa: CASSPMAASSGNTIYF

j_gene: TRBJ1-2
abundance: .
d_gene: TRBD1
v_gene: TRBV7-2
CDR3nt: TGTGCCAGCAGCTCTACAGGGGGGGGCTACACCTTC
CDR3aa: CASSSTGGGYTF

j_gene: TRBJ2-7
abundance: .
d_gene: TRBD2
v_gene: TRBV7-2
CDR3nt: TGTGCCAGCAGCTTAGTCCCAGGGAGACTAGCGGGAGGAAACGAGCAGTACTTC
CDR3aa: CASSLVPGRLAGGNEQYF

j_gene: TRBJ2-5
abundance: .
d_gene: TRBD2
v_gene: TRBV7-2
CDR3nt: TGTGCCAGCAGCACCGCTAGCGGGGGAACCGGGGCCCAGTACTTC
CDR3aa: CASSTASGGTGAQYF

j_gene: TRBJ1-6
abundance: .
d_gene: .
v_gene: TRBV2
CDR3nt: TGTGCCACGCATCCAGGGGCTTATAATTCACCCCTCCACTTT
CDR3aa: CATHPGAYNSPLHF

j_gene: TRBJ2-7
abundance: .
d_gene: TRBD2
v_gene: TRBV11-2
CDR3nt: TGTGCCAGCAGCTTAACTAGCGGGGCCCACTACGAGCAGTACTTC
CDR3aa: CASSLTSGAHYEQYF

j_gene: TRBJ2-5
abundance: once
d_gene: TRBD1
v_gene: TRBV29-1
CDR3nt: TGCAGCGTATTGACAGGGTGGGAGACCCAGTACTTC
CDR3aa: CSVLTGWETQYF

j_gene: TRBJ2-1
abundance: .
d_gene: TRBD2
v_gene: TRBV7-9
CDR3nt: TGTGCCAGCAGCCCCCTTCCCGGCCGGGCTAGCGGGGACAATGAGCAGTTCTTC
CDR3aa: CASSPLPGRASGDNEQFF

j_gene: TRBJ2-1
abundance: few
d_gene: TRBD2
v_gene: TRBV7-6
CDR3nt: TGTGCCAGCAGCCCGGTAATAGCGGGGAACTCCTACAATGAGCAGTTCTTC
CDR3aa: CASSPVIAGNSYNEQFF

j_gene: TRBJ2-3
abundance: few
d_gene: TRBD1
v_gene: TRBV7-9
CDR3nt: TGTGCCAGCACCGGGACAGGGAGTGCAGATACGCAGTATTTT
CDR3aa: CASTGTGSADTQYF

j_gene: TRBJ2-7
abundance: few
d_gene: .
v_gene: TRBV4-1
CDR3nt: TGCGCCAGCAGCTCACTAAGGGGGGGGCCCTACGAGCAGTACTTC
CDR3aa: CASSSLRGGPYEQYF

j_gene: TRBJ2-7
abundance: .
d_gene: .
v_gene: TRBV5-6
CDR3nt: TGTGCCAGCAGCTTCGGTGACAGCTACGAGCAGTACTTC
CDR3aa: CASSFGDSYEQYF

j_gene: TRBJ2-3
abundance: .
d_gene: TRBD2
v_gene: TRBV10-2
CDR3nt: TGCGCCAGCAGTGGACTAGCGGGGGGTGCAGATACGCAGTATTTT
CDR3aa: CASSGLAGGADTQYF

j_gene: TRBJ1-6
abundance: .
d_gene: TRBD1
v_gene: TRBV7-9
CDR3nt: TGTGCCAGCAGCACCATGACAGGGTCCTCAATTTCACCCCTCCACTTT
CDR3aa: CASSTMTGSSISPLHF

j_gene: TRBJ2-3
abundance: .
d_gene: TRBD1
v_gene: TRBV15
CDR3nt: TGTGCCACCAGCAGCGAATTGACCGGGACAGCCACAGATACGCAGTATTTT
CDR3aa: CATSSELTGTATDTQYF

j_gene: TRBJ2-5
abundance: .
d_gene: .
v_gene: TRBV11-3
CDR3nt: TGTGCCAGCAGCCCCGGGACTTTCCAAGAGACCCAGTACTTC
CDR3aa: CASSPGTFQETQYF

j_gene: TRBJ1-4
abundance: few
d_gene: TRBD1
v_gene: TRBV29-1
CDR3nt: TGCAGCGTTGAGACAGGGTTCGGAAAACTGTTTTTT
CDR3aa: CSVETGFGKLFF

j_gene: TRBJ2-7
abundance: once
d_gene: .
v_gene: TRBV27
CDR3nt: TGTGCCAGCAGCCCAATTTGGAGCTCCTACGAGCAGTACTTC
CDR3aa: CASSPIWSSYEQYF

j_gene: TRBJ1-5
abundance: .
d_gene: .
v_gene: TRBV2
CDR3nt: TGTGCCAGCAGTGAGGAGGGGTTGACCCGTCAGCCCCAGCATTTT
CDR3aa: CASSEEGLTRQPQHF

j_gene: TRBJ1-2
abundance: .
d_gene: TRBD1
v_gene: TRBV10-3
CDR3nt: TGTGCCATCAGTGACGACAGGGGGCCTAACTATGGCTACACCTTC
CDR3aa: CAISDDRGPNYGYTF

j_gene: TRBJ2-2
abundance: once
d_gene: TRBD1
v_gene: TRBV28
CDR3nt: TGTGCCAGCAGTCCGACCGGGACAGGGGCGACATTTATAGGGGAGCTGTTTTTT
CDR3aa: CASSPTGTGATFIGELFF

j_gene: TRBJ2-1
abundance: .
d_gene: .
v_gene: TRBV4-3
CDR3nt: TGCGCCAGCAGCCAAGGCTCGAGTGTGGACAACAATGAGCAGTTCTTC
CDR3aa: CASSQGSSVDNNEQFF

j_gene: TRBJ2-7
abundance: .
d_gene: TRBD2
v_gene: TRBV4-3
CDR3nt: TGCGCCAGCAGCCAGAGAACCGGGACTAGCGCCACTTCCTACGAGCAGTACTTC
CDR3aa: CASSQRTGTSATSYEQYF

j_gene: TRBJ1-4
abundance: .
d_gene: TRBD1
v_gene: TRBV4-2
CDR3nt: TGTGCCAGCAGCCAAGCGGGACAGGGGCATCCTAATGAAAAACTGTTTTTT
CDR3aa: CASSQAGQGHPNEKLFF

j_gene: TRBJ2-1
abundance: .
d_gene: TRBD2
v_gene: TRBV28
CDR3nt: TGTGCCACCGAGGCGTGGCTAGCGGGGACGTACAATGAGCAGTTCTTC
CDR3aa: CATEAWLAGTYNEQFF

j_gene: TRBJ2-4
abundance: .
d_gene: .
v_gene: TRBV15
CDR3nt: TGTGCCACCAGCGGGGGGGCAGCCAAAAACATTCAGTACTTC
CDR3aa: CATSGGAAKNIQYF

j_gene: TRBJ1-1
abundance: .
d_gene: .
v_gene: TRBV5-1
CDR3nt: TGCGCCAGCAGCTTGGTTGGAGGAGAAGCTTTCTTT
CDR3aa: CASSLVGGEAFF

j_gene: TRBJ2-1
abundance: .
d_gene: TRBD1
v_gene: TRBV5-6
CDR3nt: TGTGCCAGCAGCTTGGGACAGGGGTCCTACAATGAGCAGTTCTTC
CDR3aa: CASSLGQGSYNEQFF

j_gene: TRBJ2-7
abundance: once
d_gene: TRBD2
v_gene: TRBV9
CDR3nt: TGTGCCAGCAGCGTAGGGGGACTAGCGGCCTACGAGCAGTACTTC
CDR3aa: CASSVGGLAAYEQYF

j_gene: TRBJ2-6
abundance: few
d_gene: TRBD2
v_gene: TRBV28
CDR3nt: TGTGCCAGCACTATTGGGGGGGGAAGCGGCTTTGGGGCCAACGTCCTGACTTTC
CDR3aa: CASTIGGGSGFGANVLTF

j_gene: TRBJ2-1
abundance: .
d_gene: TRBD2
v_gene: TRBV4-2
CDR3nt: TGTGCCAGCAGCCAAGATTCTAGCGGGAGTAATGAGCAGTTCTTC
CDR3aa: CASSQDSSGSNEQFF

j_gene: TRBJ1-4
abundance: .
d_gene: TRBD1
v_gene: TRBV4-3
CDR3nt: TGCGCCAGCAGCCAAGATAGGGGACAGAGTAATGAAAAACTGTTTTTT
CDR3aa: CASSQDRGQSNEKLFF

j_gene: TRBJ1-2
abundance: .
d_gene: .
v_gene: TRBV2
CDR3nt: TGTGCCAGCAGTGAAGGGGAGACGGCAGCCTGGTCCACCTTC
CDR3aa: CASSEGETAAWSTF

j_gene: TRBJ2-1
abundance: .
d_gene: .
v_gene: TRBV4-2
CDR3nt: TGTGCCAGCAGCCACGCCCCTCTGGTCGGAGGCTACAATGAGCAGTTCTTC
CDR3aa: CASSHAPLVGGYNEQFF

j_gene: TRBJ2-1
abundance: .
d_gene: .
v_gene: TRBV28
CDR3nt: TGTGCCAGCAGCCTGGGACTCGAGCAGTTCTTC
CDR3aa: CASSLGLEQFF

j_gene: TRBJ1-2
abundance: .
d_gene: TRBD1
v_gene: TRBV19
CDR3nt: TGTGCCAGTAGACCGACCGACAGGGCCTATGGCTACACCTTC
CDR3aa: CASRPTDRAYGYTF

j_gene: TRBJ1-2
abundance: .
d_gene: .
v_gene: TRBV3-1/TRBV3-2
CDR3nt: TGTGCCAGCAGCCATGGGAGAGCTAACTATGGCTACACCTTC
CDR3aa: CASSHGRANYGYTF

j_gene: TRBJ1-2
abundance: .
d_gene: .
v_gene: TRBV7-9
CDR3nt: TGTGCCAGCAGCTCAACAGCTAACTATGGCTACACCTTC
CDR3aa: CASSSTANYGYTF

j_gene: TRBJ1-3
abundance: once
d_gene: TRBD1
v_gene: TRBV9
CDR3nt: TGTGCCAGCAGCCCCGAAGGACAGGGTGGAAACACCATATATTTT
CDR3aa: CASSPEGQGGNTIYF